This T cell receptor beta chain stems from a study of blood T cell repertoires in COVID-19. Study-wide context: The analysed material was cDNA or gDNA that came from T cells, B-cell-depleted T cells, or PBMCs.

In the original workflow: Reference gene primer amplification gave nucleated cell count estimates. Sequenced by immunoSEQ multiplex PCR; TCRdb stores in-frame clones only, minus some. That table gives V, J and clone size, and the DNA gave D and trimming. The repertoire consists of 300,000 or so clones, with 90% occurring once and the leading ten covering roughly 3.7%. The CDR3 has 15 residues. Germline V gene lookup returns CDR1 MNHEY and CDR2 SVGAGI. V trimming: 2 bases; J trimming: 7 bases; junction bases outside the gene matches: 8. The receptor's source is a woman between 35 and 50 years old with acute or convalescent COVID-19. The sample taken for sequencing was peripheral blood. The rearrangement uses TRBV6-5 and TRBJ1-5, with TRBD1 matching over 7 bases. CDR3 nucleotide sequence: TGTGCCAGCAGTTACGACAGGGCGCCGGGGCAGCCCCAGCATTTT. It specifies CASSYDRAPGQPQHF.